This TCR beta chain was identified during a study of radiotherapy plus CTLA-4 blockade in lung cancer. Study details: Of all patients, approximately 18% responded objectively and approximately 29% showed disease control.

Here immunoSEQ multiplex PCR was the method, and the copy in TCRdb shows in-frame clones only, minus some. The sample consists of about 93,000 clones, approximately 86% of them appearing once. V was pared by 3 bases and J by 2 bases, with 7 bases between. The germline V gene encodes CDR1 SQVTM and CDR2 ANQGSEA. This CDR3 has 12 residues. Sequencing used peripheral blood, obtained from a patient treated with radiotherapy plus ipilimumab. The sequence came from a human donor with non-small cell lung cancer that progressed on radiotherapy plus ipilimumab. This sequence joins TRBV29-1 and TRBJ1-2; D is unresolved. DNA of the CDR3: TGCAGCGTTGATGCAGGAAACTATGGCTACACCTTC. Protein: CSVDAGNYGYTF. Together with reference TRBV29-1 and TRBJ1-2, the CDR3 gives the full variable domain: SAVISQKPSRDICQRGTSLTIQCQVDSQVTMMFWYRQQPGQSLTLIATANQGSEATYESGFVIDKFPISRPNLTFSTLTVSNMSPEDSSIYLCSVDAGNYGYTFGSGTRLTVV.